Following are 21 T cell receptor beta chains from one sample sequenced in a study of blood T cell repertoires in COVID-19. Libraries were prepared by immunoSEQ multiplex PCR; TCRdb keeps only in-frame clonotypes and omits some of them. The table has about 45,000 clones, roughly 90% seen once. Sequencing was carried out using peripheral blood. The receptors shown here come from a human donor in a cohort sampled during active COVID-19.

A single count supports this clone. The chain joins TRBV6-5 to TRBJ1-1; unclear D gene. Trimming cost V 7 bases and J 2 bases, with 17 bases left between them. Looked up from germline, CDR1 is MNHEY and CDR2 is SVGAGI. The CDR3 has 15 residues. The CDR3 reads CASTNSRVGNTEAFF. The CDR3 DNA reads as TGTGCCAGCACCAACTCGAGGGTGGGTAACACTGAAGCTTTCTTT.

The genes are TRBV20-1 and TRBJ1-4; D might be TRBD1 (5 bases). Trimming cost V 6 bases and J 10 bases, with 12 bases left between them. Germline V gene sequence: CDR1 DFQATT, CDR2 SNEGSKA (reference sequence). CDR3 length: 11 residues. The CDR3 DNA reads TGCAGTGCAGGGGCGGGGTCAAAACTGTTTTTT. Its protein is CSAGAGSKLFF.

This sequence joins TRBV7-9 and TRBJ1-1; D remains unclear. The V gene lost 5 bases and the J gene lost 10 bases, with 14 bases spanning the gap. Germline V gene lookup returns CDR1 SEHNR and CDR2 FQNEAQ (reference sequence). The CDR3 is 12 amino acids. The CDR3 sequence: CASSQEGGGAFF. The CDR3 DNA follows: TGTGCCAGCAGCCAGGAGGGAGGTGGAGCTTTCTTT.

The chain carries TRBV10-1 and TRBJ2-1, with D perhaps TRBD1 (5 bases). The CDR3 is made up of 13 amino acids. Germline loops: CDR1 WNHNN, CDR2 SYGVQD (reference sequence). V shed 3 bases and J shed 6 bases, with 9 bases lying between them. The CDR3 DNA follows: TGCGCCAGCAGTGATGCAGGGCCCAATGAGCAGTTCTTC. This sequence encodes CASSDAGPNEQFF.

The V gene is TRBV6-5, the J gene TRBJ2-2, with D tentatively TRBD1 (6 bases). V gave up 7 bases and J gave up 1 base, with 13 bases separating them. The CDR3 covers 15 residues. The germline V gene has CDR1 MNHEY and CDR2 SVGAGI. CDR3 loop: CASTRTALNTGELFF. DNA for the CDR3: TGTGCCAGCACTCGGACAGCGCTGAACACCGGGGAGCTGTTTTTT.

The chain combines TRBV4-1 with TRBJ2-3; possibly TRBD1 for D (6 bases). The ends were cut back, 4 bases at V and 2 bases at J, with 22 bases in the middle. Germline V gene sequence: CDR1 MGHRA, CDR2 YSYEKL. This CDR3 has 18 residues. The DNA of the CDR3 is TGCGCCAGCAGCCCAATCGTCCCATACAGGGCCCTCACAGATACGCAGTATTTT. It yields the protein CASSPIVPYRALTDTQYF.

The chain carries TRBV3-1 (or the pseudogene TRBV3-2) and TRBJ1-2, with 9 positions matching TRBD1. V lost 3 bases to trimming and J lost 8 bases; unmatched junction nucleotides: 7. CDR3 length equals 14 residues. CDR1 is LGHDT and CDR2 is YNNKEL in the germline V gene (reference sequence). CDR3 DNA: TGTGCCAGCAGCCACCTCGACAGGGGGGGAGGCTACACCTTC. Amino acid sequence: CASSHLDRGGGYTF.

About this clone: Other nucleotide sequences in the sample specify the same CDR3. This chain uses TRBV12-5 with TRBJ1-2; D is ambiguous. The germline V and J ends were trimmed by 3 bases and 1 base, with 3 bases remaining between them. The CDR3 length is 12 residues. The germline gives CDR1 LGHNT, CDR2 FRNRAP. CDR3 protein: CASGFSNYGYTF. DNA for the CDR3: TGTGCTAGTGGTTTCAGTAACTATGGCTACACCTTC.

V gene TRBV5-4 combines with J gene TRBJ1-2; 8 bases agree with TRBD1. The ends lost 4 bases at V and 0 bases at J; junction bases unmatched: 2. The CDR3 loop spans 14 amino acids. Germline V gives CDR1 SGHNT, CDR2 YYREEE (reference sequence). This chain's CDR3 is CASSPGQANYGYTF. In nucleotides, the CDR3 is TGTGCCAGCAGCCCGGGACAGGCTAACTATGGCTACACCTTC.

This chain uses TRBV5-4 with TRBJ2-3, with TRBD2 matching 11 bases. The CDR3 length is 16 residues. Germline lookup yields CDR1 SGHNT and CDR2 YYREEE (reference sequence). V shed 4 bases and J 4 bases; nucleotides not matched to a gene: 8. The DNA for the CDR3 is TGTGCCAGCAGCCCCGGGACTAGCGGCATCTCAGATACGCAGTATTTT. Its protein is CASSPGTSGISDTQYF.

The rearrangement links TRBV29-1 to TRBJ2-3; the D gene is possibly TRBD1 (5 bases). V lost 4 bases and J 2 bases, leaving 10 bases between the germline ends. The germline V gene encodes CDR1 SQVTM and CDR2 ANQGSEA. The CDR3 length is 13 residues. CDR3 sequence: CSVAQEYTDTQYF. CDR3 sequence (DNA): TGCAGCGTTGCACAGGAGTACACAGATACGCAGTATTTT.

The chain couples TRBV7-8 to TRBJ1-3; D might be TRBD1 (6 bases). V lost 6 bases to trimming and J lost 3 bases, with 15 bases between them. The CDR3 loop spans 15 amino acids. In germline, CDR1 is SGHVS, CDR2 FQNEAQ. In DNA, the CDR3 is TGTGCCAGCAGGGGTATAGGGGGAATTGGAAACACCATATATTTT. Amino acids: CASRGIGGIGNTIYF. Complete variable domain (other parts from reference TRBV7-8 and TRBJ1-3): GAGVSQSPRYKVAKRGQDVALRCDPISGHVSLFWYQQALGQGPEFLTYFQNEAQLDKSGLPSDRFFAERPEGSVSTLKIQRTQQEDSAVYLCASRGIGGIGNTIYFGEGSWLTVV.

The chain combines TRBV5-5 with TRBJ1-6; TRBD1 matches at 7 bases. Germline V gives CDR1 SGHKS, CDR2 YYEKEE (reference sequence). CDR3 size: 14 residues. Trimming at V came to 0 bases and at J to 9 bases, leaving 3 bases not matched to a gene. CDR3 coding DNA: TGTGCCAGCAGCTTGGGGACAGGAACTTCACCCCTCCACTTT. This translates into CASSLGTGTSPLHF.

The table lists this clone with a few counts. This sequence joins TRBV6-1 and TRBJ1-3; D uncertain. Germline-derived CDR1 and CDR2 are MNHNS and SASEGT. The germline V and J ends were trimmed by 2 bases and 10 bases, with 15 bases remaining between them. The length of the CDR3 is 14 residues. This CDR3 reads CASSETTGKRTIYF. CDR3 sequence (DNA): TGTGCCAGCAGTGAAACGACGGGGAAACGAACCATATATTTT.

This chain connects TRBV5-5 to TRBJ2-3, with D possibly being TRBD2 (5 bases). Germline V CDR1 and CDR2: SGHKS, YYEKEE (reference sequence). The CDR3 covers 14 residues. Trimming cost V 0 bases and J 6 bases, with 11 bases left between them. CDR3 DNA sequence: TGTGCCAGCAGCTTGGATTCGGAGCGGGATACGCAGTATTTT. Protein product: CASSLDSERDTQYF.

This rearrangement joins TRBV3-1 (or the pseudogene TRBV3-2) to TRBJ1-1, with D possibly being TRBD1 (5 bases). V dropped 3 bases and J dropped 7 bases, with 9 bases sitting between them. Germline loops: CDR1 LGHDT, CDR2 YNNKEL (reference sequence). CDR3 length equals 12 residues. As DNA, the CDR3 is TGTGCCAGCAGCCACCTCCAGGGTGAAGCTTTCTTT. This translates into CASSHLQGEAFF.

This CDR3 reads CASSLQRSGYGYTF. The CDR3 bases are TGTGCCAGTAGTTTACAGAGATCTGGTTATGGCTACACCTTC. The chain recombines TRBV19 with TRBJ1-2; no clear D gene. CDR1 is LNHDA and CDR2 is SQIVND in the germline V gene (reference sequence). Trimming pared 5 bases from V and 5 bases from J, leaving 15 bases between. This CDR3 has 14 residues.

The J gene is TRBJ2-6, the V gene TRBV7-9; no definite D call. V was pared by 2 bases and J by 0 bases, with 5 bases between. This CDR3 region has 15 residues. Looked up from germline, CDR1 is SEHNR and CDR2 is FQNEAQ (reference sequence). This CDR3 is CASSLQSSGANVLTF. In nucleotides, the CDR3 is TGTGCCAGCAGCTTACAGTCCTCTGGGGCCAACGTCCTGACTTTC. Full variable domain (remainder filled in from reference TRBV7-9 and TRBJ2-6): DTGVSQNPRHKITKRGQNVTFRCDPISEHNRLYWYRQTLGQGPEFLTYFQNEAQLEKSRLLSDRFSAERPKGSFSTLEIQRTEQGDSAMYLCASSLQSSGANVLTFGAGSRLTVL.

The chain is built from TRBV7-8 and TRBJ1-5, with D unclear. Germline V gene data show CDR1 as SGHVS and CDR2 as FQNEAQ. Trimming took 5 bases from V and 0 from J, leaving 11 bases between them. The CDR3 totals 15 residues. CDR3 sequence reads: CASSAPGSSNQPQHF. CDR3 in DNA: TGTGCCAGCAGCGCACCGGGGAGTAGCAATCAGCCCCAGCATTTT.

V and J are TRBV6-5 and TRBJ1-2, with 10 bases aligning to TRBD1. V shed 7 bases and J 6 bases; nucleotides not matched to a gene: 5. The V gene's germline CDR1 is MNHEY and CDR2 SVGAGI. The length of the CDR3 is 13 residues. This chain's CDR3 is CASNLGTGDGYTF. The CDR3 DNA follows: TGTGCCAGCAACCTAGGGACAGGGGATGGCTACACCTTC.

In this sample, this clone turned up a few times. The CDR3 bases are TGTGCCAGCAGCGGGACAGGGGGCGAGCAGTACTTC. Translating it yields CASSGTGGEQYF. V is TRBV2 and J is TRBJ2-7, with 11 bases identical to TRBD1. The CDR3 is 12 residues long. With 6 bases clipped from V and 6 bases from J, the junction kept 1 base outside the gene matches. Germline loops: CDR1 SNHLY, CDR2 FYNNEI.